One sample yielded the 27 T cell receptor beta chains listed below, sequenced in a study of vaccination effects on CD4 cells after COVID-19. Their cognate antigens are unknown. Clones were sequenced by immunoSEQ multiplex PCR, and TCRdb holds only the in-frame ones, with some missing. The data contain just under 75,000 clones, around 67% of them singletons. Once cultured for approximately eleven days, the cells underwent separation to obtain CD4+ T cells. Participants got two doses of BNT162b2 or mRNA-1273 vaccine. This specimen was CD4+ T cells from PBMCs cultured without peptide, taken after COVID-19 vaccination. These receptor sequences come from a human donor who received a COVID-19 vaccine.

The chain combines TRBV6-5 with TRBJ2-3, with 12 bases matching TRBD1. CDR3 length: 16 residues. Germline assignment: CDR1 MNHEY and CDR2 SVGAGI. The trim removed 2 bases at V and 4 bases at J, leaving 4 bases unmatched. The CDR3 here is CASSYRGQGAADTQYF. In DNA form, the CDR3 reads TGTGCCAGCAGTTACCGGGGACAGGGGGCCGCAGATACGCAGTATTTT.

This clone was detected only a few times. The chain links TRBV20-1 to TRBJ2-5; no clear D. Deletions cut 7 bases from V and 4 bases from J, with 10 bases between. The CDR3 runs to 11 residues. From germline, CDR1 is DFQATT and CDR2 SNEGSKA (reference sequence). Here the CDR3 DNA reads TGCAGTGTCCCCCTCCCAGAGACCCAGTACTTC. Amino acids: CSVPLPETQYF.

This rearrangement joins TRBV18 to TRBJ1-6; D is uncertain. This CDR3 region has 16 residues. The V end was cut by 1 base, the J end by 8 bases, with 15 bases between. Germline assignment: CDR1 KGHSH and CDR2 LQKENI. As DNA, the CDR3 is TGTGCCAGCTCACCACGGAATTTACGCTGGGATTCACCCCTCCACTTT. Encoded protein: CASSPRNLRWDSPLHF. The variable domain in full, with the rest retrieved from reference TRBV18 and TRBJ1-6, is NAGVMQNPRHLVRRRGQEARLRCSPMKGHSHVYWYRQLPEEGLKFMVYLQKENIIDESGMPKERFSAEFPKEGPSILRIQQVVRGDSAAYFCASSPRNLRWDSPLHFGNGTRLTVT.

The chain is built from TRBV7-8 and TRBJ2-5; D gene ambiguous. The CDR3 is 16 residues long. CDR1 is SGHVS and CDR2 is FQNEAQ in the germline V gene. The V gene lost 6 bases and the J gene lost 2 bases, with 19 bases spanning the gap. This chain's CDR3 is CASRESRWQAQETQYF. In DNA form, the CDR3 reads TGTGCCAGCAGAGAAAGTCGTTGGCAGGCACAAGAGACCCAGTACTTC.

About this clone itself: Other nucleotide sequences from this sample produce the same CDR3. V usage is TRBV12-3 or TRBV12-4 and J usage is TRBJ2-5, with D possibly matching TRBD1 (5 bases). The CDR3 has 13 residues. Trimming removed 3 bases at V and 5 bases at J, with 10 bases between. The CDR3 bases are TGTGCCAGCAGTTTCCAGCCAGGGGAGACCCAGTACTTC. Amino acids: CASSFQPGETQYF.

The chain is built from TRBV5-8 and TRBJ1-5; D is perhaps TRBD1 (5 bases). Per the germline V gene, CDR1 is SGHTS and CDR2 is YDEGEE. This CDR3 is 14 amino acids long. The V end was cut by 4 bases, the J end by 5 bases, with 13 bases between. The CDR3 DNA sequence: TGTGCCAGCAGCGCGGGACTCCCCGATCAGCCCCAGCATTTT. Amino acid sequence: CASSAGLPDQPQHF.

This chain links TRBV5-1 with TRBJ2-2, with D hard to call. Per germline, CDR1 SGHRS and CDR2 YFSETQ. The V and J ends lost 0 bases and 4 bases respectively, with 7 bases between them. The CDR3 is 14 amino acids. CDR3: CASSLDLGTGELFF. DNA for the CDR3: TGCGCCAGCAGCTTGGATCTGGGCACCGGGGAGCTGTTTTTT.

This clone was observed a few times. The chain has TRBV4-1 and TRBJ1-5, with D hard to call. V was cut by 1 base and J by 2 bases, with 15 bases left in between. This CDR3 is 17 amino acids long. Germline V gene sequence: CDR1 MGHRA, CDR2 YSYEKL. In DNA form, the CDR3 reads TGCGCCAGCAGCCAAGTATTACAGCCGGATGGCAATCAGCCCCAGCATTTT. Amino acids: CASSQVLQPDGNQPQHF.

V gene TRBV11-2 combines with J gene TRBJ1-2; D not resolved. The CDR3 has 12 amino acids. CDR1 is SGHAT, CDR2 FQNNGV, per germline. Trimming left V 4 bases short and J 8 bases short, with 11 bases between. The CDR3 loop reads CASSSPPEGYTF. CDR3 bases: TGTGCCAGCAGCTCCCCCCCTGAGGGCTACACCTTC.

This clone was observed a single time. The chain has TRBV5-1 and TRBJ2-3, with D tentatively TRBD1 or TRBD2 (5 bases each). The germline CDR1 and CDR2 sequences are SGHRS and YFSETQ. Trimming removed 4 bases from V and 1 base from J, with 13 bases in between. The CDR3 totals 15 residues. The CDR3 nucleotides read TGCGCCAGCAGCCTACAGGACTCGCGCACAGATACGCAGTATTTT. This sequence encodes CASSLQDSRTDTQYF.

The chain combines TRBV19 with TRBJ1-2; possible D gene TRBD1, 6 bases. Germline V gives CDR1 LNHDA, CDR2 SQIVND (reference sequence). Trimming cost V 3 bases and J 8 bases, with 19 bases left between them. The CDR3 runs 15 residues. The CDR3 protein is CASSIAGTTGRGYTF. The CDR3, as DNA: TGTGCCAGTAGTATCGCCGGGACAACCGGTCGGGGCTACACCTTC.

The V call is TRBV19, the J call TRBJ1-6; 8 positions agree with TRBD1. Germline V gives CDR1 LNHDA, CDR2 SQIVND (reference sequence). Trimming cost V 4 bases and J 9 bases; bases outside gene matches: 5. The CDR3 extends over 14 amino acids. The DNA for the CDR3 is TGTGCCAGTAGTACCGGACAGGGCGGTTCACCCCTCCACTTT. Its translation is CASSTGQGGSPLHF.

The V and J genes are TRBV11-2 and TRBJ1-1; a weak D match, TRBD1 (5 bases). The length of the CDR3 is 12 residues. Per the germline V gene, CDR1 is SGHAT and CDR2 is FQNNGV. Between the trimmed V and J ends, which lost 2 bases and 6 bases, there was a span of 7 bases. The CDR3 reads CASSLRGPEAFF. The CDR3 DNA is TGTGCCAGCAGCTTACGGGGACCTGAAGCTTTCTTT.

The V call is TRBV6-2 or TRBV6-3, the J call TRBJ1-2; D unresolved. The CDR3 is made up of 15 amino acids. Germline CDR1 MNHEY, CDR2 SVGEGT. V was shortened by 4 bases and J by 6 bases, with 18 bases between the two germline ends. The CDR3 sequence is CASSSVMTPVDGYTF. The CDR3 DNA reads TGTGCCAGCAGTTCAGTTATGACCCCCGTGGATGGCTACACCTTC.

This chain uses TRBV4-3 with TRBJ1-6; D is ambiguous. V gave up 1 base and J gave up 7 bases, with 11 bases separating them. CDR1 LGHNA and CDR2 YSLEER come from the germline V gene. The CDR3 is made up of 15 amino acids. This CDR3 is CASSQGAVPNSPLHF. As DNA, the CDR3 is TGCGCCAGCAGCCAAGGGGCCGTTCCCAATTCACCCCTCCACTTT.

This clone appeared a few times. J is TRBJ1-1 and V is TRBV5-1, with D tentatively TRBD1 (5 bases). V was cut by 6 bases and J by 3 bases, with 15 bases left in between. The CDR3 has 14 residues. Germline loops: CDR1 SGHRS, CDR2 YFSETQ. CDR3 sequence: CASNLNVGDTEAFF. The CDR3 DNA sequence: TGCGCCAGCAACCTCAATGTGGGGGACACTGAAGCTTTCTTT.

The chain combines TRBV6-2 or TRBV6-3 with TRBJ2-5; the match to TRBD1 covers 9 bases. CDR3 size: 17 residues. Germline assignment: CDR1 MNHEY and CDR2 SVGEGT. The V gene end was trimmed by 2 bases and the J gene end by 5 bases; junction bases not matched to a gene: 12. The CDR3 nucleotides read TGTGCCAGCAGTTACCCCTATGACAGGGGGATGAGGGAGACCCAGTACTTC. The encoded protein is CASSYPYDRGMRETQYF.

The V gene is TRBV30, the J gene TRBJ1-6, with unresolved D. CDR1 and CDR2 from the germline V gene are GTSNPN and SVGIG (reference sequence). This CDR3 spans 14 amino acids. Between the trimmed V and J ends, which lost 0 bases and 7 bases, there was a span of 10 bases. This CDR3 reads CAWSVFFGNSPLHF. DNA of the CDR3: TGTGCCTGGAGTGTCTTTTTTGGCAATTCACCCCTCCACTTT.

V usage is TRBV9 and J usage is TRBJ1-2; unclear D gene. Deletions cut 0 bases from V and 4 bases from J, with 13 bases between. Germline lookup yields CDR1 SGDLS and CDR2 YYNGEE. This CDR3 is 15 amino acids long. CDR3: CASSVAPGPGYGYTF. DNA of the CDR3: TGTGCCAGCAGCGTAGCTCCAGGTCCTGGCTATGGCTACACCTTC.

This sequence joins TRBV5-1 and TRBJ2-3; a possible D gene is TRBD2 (6 bases). CDR1 SGHRS and CDR2 YFSETQ come from the germline V gene. V dropped 4 bases and J dropped 2 bases, with 11 bases sitting between them. The CDR3 has 14 residues. The CDR3 DNA follows: TGCGCCAGCAGCGGGGGGAGTTACACAGATACGCAGTATTTT. Its protein is CASSGGSYTDTQYF.

The V and J genes are TRBV5-4 and TRBJ1-2; 8 bases are a match to TRBD1. CDR1 and CDR2 from the germline V gene are SGHNT and YYREEE (reference sequence). J gave up 0 bases and V 1 base, and 5 bases lay outside the gene matches. The CDR3 runs 16 residues. The CDR3 region has the DNA TGTGCCAGCAGCTTGTCCGACAGGGGACCTAACTATGGCTACACCTTC. Residues: CASSLSDRGPNYGYTF.

This clone was counted once. The chain joins TRBV13 to TRBJ2-7; D perhaps matches TRBD1 (6 bases). The CDR3 extends over 13 amino acids. The V end was cut by 5 bases, the J end by 3 bases, with 11 bases between. Germline assignment: CDR1 PRHDT and CDR2 FYEKMQ (reference sequence). CDR3 nucleotides: TGTGCCAGCAGCCCGGGACACGACTACGAGCAGTACGTC. Translated, it gives CASSPGHDYEQYV.

This chain links TRBV19 with TRBJ2-5, with a possible D match to TRBD2 (5 bases). There are 15 residues in the CDR3. Germline CDR1 reads LNHDA; CDR2 reads SQIVND (reference sequence). Trimming took off 5 bases at V and 7 bases at J, with 20 bases between the two ends. CDR3: CASSHPTIPWGTQYF. The CDR3 bases are TGTGCCAGTAGTCATCCGACTATTCCATGGGGGACCCAGTACTTC.

The chain joins TRBV6-2 or TRBV6-3 to TRBJ2-4; D is unclear. The CDR3 sequence is 16 residues long. V was trimmed by 1 base and J by 0 bases, leaving 10 bases between them. Germline CDR1 and CDR2: MNHEY and SVGEGT. The CDR3 loop reads CASSYLSGVAKNIQYF. CDR3 coding DNA: TGTGCCAGCAGTTACTTGAGTGGGGTAGCCAAAAACATTCAGTACTTC.

A few counts support this clone. The chain is built from TRBV5-4 and TRBJ1-5, with 9 nucleotides matching TRBD1. This CDR3 spans 16 amino acids. Trimming at V came to 0 bases and at J to 4 bases, leaving 5 bases not matched to a gene. The germline V gene has CDR1 SGHNT and CDR2 YYREEE (reference sequence). CDR3 protein: CASSLGGQGGNQPQHF. The CDR3 region has the DNA TGTGCCAGCAGCTTGGGGGGACAGGGAGGTAATCAGCCCCAGCATTTT. The whole variable domain, remainder taken from reference TRBV5-4 and TRBJ1-5, is ETGVTQSPTHLIKTRGQQVTLRCSSQSGHNTVSWYQQALGQGPQFIFQYYREEENGRGNFPPRFSGLQFPNYSSELNVNALELDDSALYLCASSLGGQGGNQPQHFGDGTRLSIL.

This clone has a handful of counts. This chain uses TRBV5-1 with TRBJ1-1, with a weak D call TRBD1 (6 bases). The CDR3 totals 15 residues. Looked up from germline, CDR1 is SGHRS and CDR2 is YFSETQ. Trimming stripped 4 bases from V and 4 bases from J, with 17 bases between. The CDR3 spells CASSTRTAGSTEAFF. CDR3 nucleotide sequence: TGCGCCAGCAGCACCCGGACAGCGGGGAGCACTGAAGCTTTCTTT.

J is TRBJ1-2 and V is TRBV6-5; 11 bases fit TRBD1. CDR3 length equals 14 residues. Germline V gene data show CDR1 as MNHEY and CDR2 as SVGAGI. Losses at the gene ends were 6 bases for V and 7 bases for J; bases not matched to a gene: 7. CDR3 coding DNA: TGTGCCAGCAGCGCGGGACAGGGGGTTCTTGGCTACACCTTC. Protein sequence: CASSAGQGVLGYTF.